This T cell receptor beta chain emerged from a study of shared clonotypes between healthy human individuals. Study summary: Used for every donor were three CD4 naive, three CD4 memory, two CD8 naive and one CD8 memory plate.

General observations from the study: Sharing across several donors was seen in 4% to 6.5% of naive CD4 clonotypes.

This clone was seen once. As yet, its antigen is unknown. Positive CCR7 selection of CD45RO-negative cells yielded the naive CD8 cells, and terminally differentiated effector memory CD45RA+ cells were excluded. None of the donors, who were healthy HIV-negative adults, had recently had acute infections or vaccinations. Trimming pared 0 bases from V and 9 bases from J, leaving 16 bases between. This CDR3 contains 14 residues. Germline CDR1 SGHDT, CDR2 YYEEEE. Clones were read by immunoSEQ multiplex PCR, and TCRdb kept only the in-frame ones, dropping some. The repertoire holds 2 million to 2.5 million clones, with about 95% as singletons.

This sequence was found in a man between 18 and 35 years old in good health. This chain joins TRBV5-6 and TRBJ2-7, with a tentative D call TRBD2 (5 bases). The sample consisted of naive CD8+ T cells sorted from blood. CDR3 sequence reads: CASSLVSEEVGQYF. In nucleotides, the CDR3 is TGTGCCAGCAGCTTGGTGAGCGAGGAGGTTGGGCAGTACTTC.